This TCR beta chain derives from a study of T-cell reconstitution after alpha-beta-depleted transplantation in children. The ends lost 0 bases at V and 5 bases at J; junction bases unmatched: 6. CDR3 length equals 16 residues. Germline V gives CDR1 LGHDT, CDR2 YNNKEL (reference sequence). This clonotype was seen at least ten times. Its antigen is not known. Study results and limitations: Several hundred expanded graft clones reportedly gave rise to the alpha-beta T cells present about two months after transplant. Newly produced T cells mostly provided counts and TCRbeta diversity after one year, as hyperexpanded clones declined. TCRbeta diversity was high at day 60 in some patients (a result of surviving recipient T cells and thymic progenitors).

Molecular barcoding with unique molecular identifiers was used for the TCRbeta library. TCRdb processed the PCR reads anew with MiXCR; each CDR3 protein has one entry. The sample consists of 700,000 to 950,000 distinct CDR3 sequences, roughly 16% of them appearing once. Sequencing was performed on PBMCs, mostly from graft donor cells, taken 360 days after TCRalphabeta/CD19-depleted stem cell transplant. The rearrangement uses TRBV3-1 and TRBJ2-3; 9 nucleotides align to TRBD2. The sequence came from a male patient younger than 18 who had a stem cell transplant for acute lymphoblastic leukemia, so the T cells may come from the graft donor. In DNA form, the CDR3 reads TGTGCCAGCAGCCAAGATATTCTAGCGGGACAAGATACGCAGTATTTT. It codes for CASSQDILAGQDTQYF.